Below are 28 T cell receptor beta chains sequenced from a single sample in a study of T cell responses to AZD1222 COVID-19 vaccine. The protocol was immunoSEQ multiplex PCR, while the TCRdb copy is restricted to in-frame clones and leaves out a portion. There are about 120,000 clones in the sample; under 90% occur only once, and under 25% lies in the top ten. The sequenced sample was peripheral blood, obtained on day 0 of AZD1222 vaccination. Receptors originate from an adult in good health.

This clone was detected a few times. The chain carries TRBV7-2 and TRBJ2-1; 13 bases map to TRBD2. This CDR3 contains 16 residues. V lost 5 bases, J lost 4 bases, and 5 bases stayed unmatched. CDR1 is SGHTA, CDR2 FQGNSA, per germline. CDR3: CASSRKLAGGYNEQFF. Here the CDR3 DNA reads TGTGCCAGCAGCCGGAAACTAGCGGGGGGGTACAATGAGCAGTTCTTC.

The gene calls are TRBV4-3 and TRBJ1-2; 12 positions agree with TRBD1. Per the germline V gene, CDR1 is LGHNA and CDR2 is YSLEER. Germline trimming cut 6 bases from V and 4 bases from J; bases unmatched to any gene: 12. This CDR3 is built from 17 residues. In DNA form, the CDR3 reads TGCGCCAGCAGAGGCCAAGGGACAGGGGGCCGCGGCTATGGCTACACCTTC. It encodes CASRGQGTGGRGYGYTF.

The chain joins TRBV9 to TRBJ2-1, with TRBD2 matching over 7 bases. Germline V gene data show CDR1 as SGDLS and CDR2 as YYNGEE. CDR3 length: 14 amino acids. J was trimmed by 3 bases and V by 3 bases; bases with no gene match: 3. CDR3 nucleotides: TGTGCCAGCAGCGCCGGGGGGAGCTACAATGAGCAGTTCTTC. As protein: CASSAGGSYNEQFF.

The V gene is TRBV14, the J gene TRBJ1-3, with unresolved D. The V end lost 0 bases, the J end lost 5 bases, and 8 bases lay between the germline ends. This CDR3 is 14 amino acids long. CDR1 is SGHDN and CDR2 is FVKESK in the germline V gene. CDR3 coding DNA: TGTGCCAGCAGCCAAGATCCCGTCCGAAACACCATATATTTT. Amino acid sequence: CASSQDPVRNTIYF. The entire variable domain, with the rest obtained from reference TRBV14 and TRBJ1-3, is as follows: EAGVTQFPSHSVIEKGQTVTLRCDPISGHDNLYWYRRVMGKEIKFLLHFVKESKQDESGMPNNRFLAERTGGTYSTLKVQPAELEDSGVYFCASSQDPVRNTIYFGEGSWLTVV.

The rearrangement joins TRBV12-5 to TRBJ1-1; no clear D. Per the germline V gene, CDR1 is LGHNT and CDR2 is FRNRAP. The CDR3 has 16 residues. Trimming took off 0 bases at V and 0 bases at J, with 11 bases between the two ends. The CDR3 bases are TGTGCTAGTGGTTTGGTCCGAGAGGGTATGAACACTGAAGCTTTCTTT. Its protein product is CASGLVREGMNTEAFF.

The CDR3 here is CASSYSMEGYYGYTF. CDR3 coding DNA: TGTGCCAGCAGTTACTCGATGGAGGGATACTATGGCTACACCTTC. This rearrangement joins TRBV6-5 to TRBJ1-2; D not certain. The CDR3 spans 15 residues. Trimming shortened V by 0 bases and J by 3 bases, and 11 bases separated the two germline ends. The V gene's germline CDR1 is MNHEY and CDR2 SVGAGI.

The chain links TRBV18 to TRBJ2-5, with D perhaps matching TRBD1 or TRBD2 (5 bases each). The CDR3 sequence is 13 residues long. V lost 3 bases to trimming and J lost 5 bases, with 10 bases between them. Germline CDR1 is KGHSH and CDR2 is LQKENI. The CDR3 DNA is TGTGCCAGCTCACCGGGGGTACGCGAGACCCAGTACTTC. Amino acid sequence: CASSPGVRETQYF.

As for this clone: Other DNA sequences in this sample translate to the same CDR3. Here the CDR3 DNA reads TGCGCCAGCAGCTTAGGGACAGGGGGTTACGAGCAGTACTTC. It codes for CASSLGTGGYEQYF. The V gene is TRBV5-1, the J gene TRBJ2-7, with 11 positions matching TRBD1. The V gene end was trimmed by 2 bases and the J gene end by 4 bases; junction bases not matched to a gene: 2. This CDR3 spans 14 amino acids. Germline CDR1 reads SGHRS; CDR2 reads YFSETQ.

V usage is TRBV28 and J usage is TRBJ2-7; the match to TRBD2 covers 8 bases. This CDR3 contains 13 residues. Trimming took 7 bases from V and 5 from J; bases not matched to a gene: 7. CDR1 and CDR2 (germline): MDHEN, SYDVKM. Here the CDR3 reads CASKSGGADEQYF. The CDR3 DNA follows: TGTGCCAGCAAATCGGGGGGGGCGGACGAGCAGTACTTC.

V usage is TRBV5-5 and J usage is TRBJ2-7, with D perhaps TRBD2 (5 bases). Germline V gene sequence: CDR1 SGHKS, CDR2 YYEKEE (reference sequence). The CDR3 sequence is 15 residues long. Trimming took off 0 bases at V and 1 base at J, with 11 bases between the two ends. This chain's CDR3 is CASSLDIAKSYEQYF. CDR3 bases: TGTGCCAGCAGCTTGGATATAGCGAAATCCTACGAGCAGTACTTC.

This chain links TRBV5-1 with TRBJ1-1; a possible D gene is TRBD1 (5 bases). Trimming removed 2 bases from V and 0 bases from J, with 14 bases in between. The CDR3 extends over 16 amino acids. CDR1 is SGHRS and CDR2 is YFSETQ in the germline V gene. DNA of the CDR3: TGCGCCAGCAGCTTCGGACACTCAACCATGAACACTGAAGCTTTCTTT. Amino acids: CASSFGHSTMNTEAFF.

This clone turned up a few times. The CDR3 sequence: CASSHRRGGGYTGELFF. The CDR3 bases are TGTGCCAGCAGCCACCGGAGGGGCGGGGGATACACCGGGGAGCTGTTTTTT. The chain joins TRBV3-1 (or the pseudogene TRBV3-2) to TRBJ2-2; 7 nucleotides align to TRBD2. The CDR3 spans 17 residues. Germline values: CDR1 LGHDT, CDR2 YNNKEL (reference sequence). The V gene end was trimmed by 3 bases and the J gene end by 3 bases; junction bases not matched to a gene: 10.

The rearrangement uses TRBV6-6 and TRBJ2-7; D not certain. Germline-derived CDR1 and CDR2 are MNHNY and SVGAGI (reference sequence). This CDR3 is 11 amino acids long. V lost 6 bases, J lost 3 bases, and 6 bases lay in between. Here the CDR3 reads CASSPNYEQYF. DNA for the CDR3: TGTGCCAGCAGCCCGAACTACGAGCAGTACTTC.

This clone was detected once. V usage is TRBV30 and J usage is TRBJ1-6; no definite D call. The CDR3 contains 16 residues. Looked up from germline, CDR1 is GTSNPN and CDR2 is SVGIG (reference sequence). V was shortened by 0 bases and J by 5 bases, with 14 bases between the two germline ends. The CDR3 nucleotides are TGTGCCTGGAGTGTCGACATTACGTGGAATAATTCACCCCTCCACTTT. This codes for CAWSVDITWNNSPLHF.

This clone appeared a few times. V is TRBV2 and J is TRBJ2-1, with TRBD2 identical over 15 bases. The CDR3 runs to 15 residues. The V segment lost 4 bases and the J segment 6 bases; nucleotides outside the gene matches: 1. CDR1 SNHLY and CDR2 FYNNEI come from the germline V gene. This chain's CDR3 is CASSAGLAGGNEQFF. The CDR3 nucleotides are TGTGCCAGCAGTGCGGGACTAGCGGGGGGCAATGAGCAGTTCTTC.

The rearrangement joins TRBV29-1 to TRBJ1-2; D call uncertain. The V and J ends lost 0 bases and 7 bases respectively, with 12 bases between them. The CDR3 length is 13 residues. Germline V gene sequence: CDR1 SQVTM, CDR2 ANQGSEA. CDR3 region: CSVEETRGSGYTF. The CDR3 coding sequence is TGCAGCGTTGAAGAGACCCGGGGTTCTGGCTACACCTTC.

CDR3 sequence reads: CASSVGEKLFF. The CDR3 bases are TGTGCCAGCAGTGTGGGGGAAAAACTGTTTTTT. J is TRBJ1-4 and V is TRBV14, with unresolved D. Trimming pared 6 bases from V and 8 bases from J, leaving 7 bases between. The CDR3 covers 11 residues. The germline V gene has CDR1 SGHDN and CDR2 FVKESK.

This clone was counted between two and nine times. The chain employs TRBV3-1 (or the pseudogene TRBV3-2) and TRBJ2-7, with TRBD1 matching 10 bases. There are 14 residues in the CDR3. In germline, CDR1 is LGHDT, CDR2 YNNKEL (reference sequence). With 0 bases clipped from V and 7 bases from J, the junction kept 3 bases outside the gene matches. The chain's CDR3 is CASSQDWDRGEQYF. In DNA, the CDR3 is TGTGCCAGCAGCCAAGATTGGGACAGGGGTGAGCAGTACTTC.

In the case of this clone: Within the sample, other DNA sequences also encode this same CDR3. The V call is TRBV27, the J call TRBJ2-4; TRBD1 matches 9 bases. CDR1 is MNHEY, CDR2 SMNVEV, per germline (reference sequence). The CDR3 consists of 15 residues. Trimming cost V 5 bases and J 6 bases; bases outside gene matches: 8. The CDR3 spells CASSPQTGGGNIQYF. The CDR3 region has the DNA TGTGCCAGCAGTCCCCAGACAGGGGGAGGAAACATTCAGTACTTC.

The chain carries TRBV10-1 and TRBJ2-5, with D unclear. V was pared by 3 bases and J by 4 bases, with 6 bases between. The CDR3 contains 12 residues. CDR1 is WNHNN, CDR2 SYGVQD, per germline (reference sequence). CDR3 nucleotides: TGCGCCAGCAGTGAAGGCTTAGAGACCCAGTACTTC. Its translation: CASSEGLETQYF.

The chain is built from TRBV27 and TRBJ1-4; D call uncertain. From germline, CDR1 is MNHEY and CDR2 SMNVEV (reference sequence). The CDR3 consists of 14 residues. Trimming stripped 3 bases from V and 4 bases from J, with 9 bases between. The CDR3: CASSLRRINEKLFF. The CDR3 DNA reads as TGTGCCAGCAGTTTGAGGCGGATTAATGAAAAACTGTTTTTT.

The chain joins TRBV10-1 to TRBJ1-1; 7 bases are shared with TRBD1. The V gene's germline CDR1 is WNHNN and CDR2 SYGVQD (reference sequence). The trim removed 0 bases at V and 11 bases at J, leaving 9 bases unmatched. The CDR3 is made up of 14 amino acids. The CDR3 here is CASSESARGLMAFF. CDR3 in DNA: TGCGCCAGCAGTGAGTCGGCAAGGGGGCTGATGGCTTTCTTT.

The V gene is TRBV6-2 or TRBV6-3, the J gene TRBJ1-1; possibly TRBD1 for D (6 bases). The CDR3 extends over 16 amino acids. The ends were cut back, 2 bases at V and 7 bases at J, with 20 bases in the middle. CDR1 is MNHEY, CDR2 SVGEGT, per germline. The CDR3 here is CASSYDRQGPRDEAFF. In nucleotides, the CDR3 is TGTGCCAGCAGTTACGACAGGCAAGGCCCTCGCGATGAAGCTTTCTTT.

V is TRBV5-1 and J is TRBJ1-1; 10 positions agree with TRBD1. The ends lost 3 bases at V and 3 bases at J; junction bases unmatched: 11. The CDR3 totals 17 residues. CDR1 is SGHRS, CDR2 YFSETQ, per germline. CDR3 amino acids: CASSSTGPGQGYTEAFF. The CDR3 DNA reads TGCGCCAGCAGCTCTACTGGGCCGGGACAGGGGTACACTGAAGCTTTCTTT.

This rearrangement joins TRBV6-2 or TRBV6-3 to TRBJ2-1; the D call may be TRBD1 or TRBD2 (5 bases each). CDR1 MNHEY and CDR2 SVGEGT come from the germline V gene. This CDR3 spans 16 amino acids. Trimming stripped 4 bases from V and 6 bases from J, with 19 bases between. The CDR3 is CASSSFRDQWVNEQFF. The CDR3 DNA follows: TGTGCCAGCAGTTCTTTCCGGGACCAGTGGGTCAATGAGCAGTTCTTC.

The gene calls are TRBV7-2 and TRBJ1-5; TRBD1 might be the D (5 bases). The length of the CDR3 is 15 residues. V shed 5 bases and J shed 0 bases, with 11 bases lying between them. CDR1 SGHTA and CDR2 FQGNSA come from the germline V gene. CDR3 bases: TGTGCCAGCAGCCTGACAGTTTATAGCAATCAGCCCCAGCATTTT. Its protein is CASSLTVYSNQPQHF.

As concerns this clone: Its ends do not fully match the called genes, so a read error is possible. The chain joins TRBV7-7 to TRBJ2-2, with 8 positions matching TRBD1. The V gene's germline CDR1 is SSHAT and CDR2 FNYEAQ (reference sequence). The CDR3 sequence is 17 residues long. The CDR3: CASSLARAGGASGELFF. The CDR3 DNA reads TGTGCTAGCAGCTTAGCGCGAGCAGGGGGCGCGTCCGGGGAGCTGTTTTTT.

The V call is TRBV7-8, the J call TRBJ1-4; 11 nucleotides line up with TRBD1. The CDR3 covers 18 residues. V trimming: 1 base; J trimming: 0 bases; junction bases outside the gene matches: 4. Germline-derived CDR1 and CDR2 are SGHVS and FQNEAQ. The DNA of the CDR3 is TGTGCCAGCAGCTTAGTAAAGGGACAGGGGGCAACTAATGAAAAACTGTTTTTT. Translating gives CASSLVKGQGATNEKLFF.